These 26 T cell receptor beta chains were sequenced from one sample in a study of OX40 agonist ivuxolimab in advanced cancers. TCRdb's copy holds only in-frame clones and misses some; the assay was immunoSEQ multiplex PCR. The sample carries about 40,000 clones, around 89% recorded once. Sequencing was performed on CD4+ or CD8+ T cells sorted from blood, taken in a trial of the OX40 agonist ivuxolimab. The receptors here all came from an adult with an advanced solid tumor such as melanoma, head and neck, liver or kidney cancer.

This rearrangement joins TRBV7-9 to TRBJ2-5; D may be TRBD1 or TRBD2 (5 bases each). Looked up from germline, CDR1 is SEHNR and CDR2 is FQNEAQ (reference sequence). V was clipped by 3 bases and J by 5 bases, with 16 bases between them. This CDR3 is 15 amino acids long. The CDR3 loop is CASSLGPTAAETQYF. In DNA, the CDR3 is TGTGCCAGCAGCTTGGGACCGACCGCCGCGGAGACCCAGTACTTC.

The V gene is TRBV19, the J gene TRBJ1-6; 7 nucleotides align to TRBD1. CDR3 length equals 16 residues. Looked up from germline, CDR1 is LNHDA and CDR2 is SQIVND (reference sequence). V trimming: 7 bases; J trimming: 2 bases; junction bases outside the gene matches: 8. CDR3 region: CASTTQGRPYNSPLHF. Written as DNA, the CDR3 is TGTGCCAGTACAACACAGGGGAGGCCCTATAATTCACCCCTCCACTTT.

J is TRBJ1-1 and V is TRBV4-1; D gene uncertain. The length of the CDR3 is 15 residues. Germline assignment: CDR1 MGHRA and CDR2 YSYEKL. V lost 4 bases and J 1 base, leaving 13 bases between the germline ends. CDR3 loop: CASSLTGRPNTEAFF. CDR3 coding DNA: TGCGCCAGCAGCCTGACCGGACGGCCGAACACTGAAGCTTTCTTT.

This chain uses TRBV27 with TRBJ2-1; D gene uncertain. Germline CDR1 is MNHEY and CDR2 is SMNVEV (reference sequence). Trimming pared 0 bases from V and 2 bases from J, leaving 5 bases between. CDR3 length equals 14 residues. This CDR3 reads CASSLSAAYNEQFF. The CDR3, as DNA: TGTGCCAGCAGTTTATCGGCAGCCTACAATGAGCAGTTCTTC.

V usage is TRBV7-2 and J usage is TRBJ1-2; D gene unclear. Trimming left V 4 bases short and J 6 bases short, with 18 bases between. CDR3 length: 15 residues. Germline V gene lookup returns CDR1 SGHTA and CDR2 FQGNSA. CDR3 nucleotides: TGTGCCAGCAGCTCCATTACCGTCAACAGTAATGGCTACACCTTC. Translation gives CASSSITVNSNGYTF.

V and J are TRBV29-1 and TRBJ1-1; 8 nucleotides line up with TRBD1. There are 13 residues in the CDR3. V lost 5 bases to trimming and J lost 1 base; unmatched junction nucleotides: 3. Germline V gives CDR1 SQVTM, CDR2 ANQGSEA. The CDR3 spells CSVKTGENTEAFF. The DNA for the CDR3 is TGCAGCGTTAAGACAGGGGAGAACACTGAAGCTTTCTTT.

V gene TRBV27 combines with J gene TRBJ2-2; TRBD1 matches at 8 bases. Germline loops: CDR1 MNHEY, CDR2 SMNVEV (reference sequence). The CDR3 sequence is 17 residues long. V lost 3 bases and J lost 4; bases outside the gene matches: 10. The CDR3 DNA follows: TGTGCCAGCAGTTTCGGTTACAGGGGGTCGGGCACCGGGGAGCTGTTTTTT. Translated, it gives CASSFGYRGSGTGELFF.

The chain carries TRBV28 and TRBJ1-5; 9 nucleotides agree with TRBD1. Germline CDR1 and CDR2: MDHEN and SYDVKM. There are 15 residues in the CDR3. V was pared by 5 bases and J by 2 bases, with 4 bases of the junction left unmatched. This chain's CDR3 is CASSDRGGGNQPQHF. In nucleotides, the CDR3 is TGTGCCAGCAGTGACAGGGGGGGCGGCAATCAGCCCCAGCATTTT.

This clone was picked up one time. The chain has TRBV30 and TRBJ2-7; 14 nucleotides align to TRBD2. V shed 6 bases, J shed 6 bases, and the junction held 1 base outside the gene matches. Germline CDR1 reads GTSNPN; CDR2 reads SVGIG (reference sequence). The CDR3 loop spans 12 amino acids. The CDR3 here is CACGTSGSEQYF. DNA of the CDR3: TGTGCCTGCGGGACTAGCGGGAGCGAGCAGTACTTC. The variable domain in full, completed from reference TRBV30 and TRBJ2-7, reads SQTIHQWPATLVQPVGSPLSLECTVEGTSNPNLYWYRQAAGRGLQLLFYSVGIGQISSEVPQNLSASRPQDRQFILSSKKLLLSDSGFYLCACGTSGSEQYFGPGTRLTVT.

The rearrangement joins TRBV5-4 to TRBJ2-1, with D hard to call. Germline-derived CDR1 and CDR2 are SGHNT and YYREEE (reference sequence). Trimming took off 0 bases at V and 7 bases at J, with 8 bases between the two ends. The length of the CDR3 is 13 residues. The CDR3 DNA sequence: TGTGCCAGCAGCTTGGGTCTTTGGAATGAGCAGTTCTTC. Amino acids: CASSLGLWNEQFF.

The chain is built from TRBV5-1 and TRBJ2-2; TRBD2 aligns across 9 bases. CDR3 size: 14 residues. The germline V gene encodes CDR1 SGHRS and CDR2 YFSETQ. V lost 5 bases to trimming and J lost 6 bases; unmatched junction nucleotides: 5. In nucleotides, the CDR3 is TGCGCCAGCAGGCTAGCGGGATTGGCCGGGGAGCTGTTTTTT. Its protein product is CASRLAGLAGELFF.

The chain links TRBV28 to TRBJ1-6; no clear D gene. The CDR3 is made up of 16 amino acids. CDR1 and CDR2 from the germline V gene are MDHEN and SYDVKM. Trimming stripped 3 bases from V and 1 base from J, with 10 bases between. CDR3 region: CASSFGRGSYNSPLHF. The CDR3 region has the DNA TGTGCCAGCAGTTTCGGGCGGGGTTCCTATAATTCACCCCTCCACTTT.

The chain uses TRBV13 and TRBJ2-7; no clear D gene. V lost 2 bases and J lost 2, with 7 bases in between. The CDR3 runs 13 residues. Germline V CDR1 and CDR2: PRHDT, FYEKMQ (reference sequence). In DNA, the CDR3 is TGTGCCAGCAGCTTATCAACAGCCTACGAGCAGTACTTC. This sequence encodes CASSLSTAYEQYF.

In this sample, this clone turned up many times. The chain employs TRBV5-5 and TRBJ2-1; 7 nucleotides match TRBD2. CDR1 and CDR2 from the germline V gene are SGHKS and YYEKEE (reference sequence). After removal of 4 bases from V and 3 bases from J, the junction contained 7 bases not matched to a gene. The CDR3 consists of 15 residues. The CDR3 loop reads CASSPGLPDYNEQFF. Here the CDR3 DNA reads TGTGCCAGCAGCCCGGGACTACCCGACTACAATGAGCAGTTCTTC. Full variable domain (missing parts from reference TRBV5-5 and TRBJ2-1): DAGVTQSPTHLIKTRGQQVTLRCSPISGHKSVSWYQQVLGQGPQFIFQYYEKEERGRGNFPDRFSARQFPNYSSELNVNALLLGDSALYLCASSPGLPDYNEQFFGPGTRLTVL.

The chain employs TRBV20-1 and TRBJ2-3; D is ambiguous. This CDR3 is 11 amino acids long. CDR1 is DFQATT and CDR2 is SNEGSKA in the germline V gene (reference sequence). Trimming left V 5 bases short and J 13 bases short, with 16 bases between. This CDR3 reads CSAHDRYVEYF. CDR3 sequence (DNA): TGCAGTGCTCATGACCGATACGTGGAGTATTTT.

The chain carries TRBV6-5 and TRBJ1-5, with D tentatively TRBD1 (5 bases). The CDR3 totals 14 residues. V lost 2 bases to trimming and J lost 2 bases, with 7 bases between them. Germline assignment: CDR1 MNHEY and CDR2 SVGAGI. CDR3 protein: CASSYGAGNQPQHF. The CDR3 DNA follows: TGTGCCAGCAGTTACGGGGCAGGCAATCAGCCCCAGCATTTT.

The chain uses TRBV19 and TRBJ1-5; maybe TRBD1 (5 bases). Germline CDR1 LNHDA, CDR2 SQIVND (reference sequence). With 1 base removed from V and 0 bases from J, the gap between germline ends came to 25 bases. CDR3 length: 21 residues. The CDR3 loop reads CASSIGAGRASFAYSNQPQHF. The DNA of the CDR3 is TGTGCCAGTAGTATAGGGGCCGGCAGGGCCTCATTCGCCTATAGCAATCAGCCCCAGCATTTT.

The sample holds one count of this clone. The J gene is TRBJ1-1, the V gene TRBV7-9, with D possibly being TRBD1 (5 bases). Trimming pared 6 bases from V and 0 bases from J, leaving 17 bases between. The CDR3 is 16 residues long. From germline, CDR1 is SEHNR and CDR2 FQNEAQ (reference sequence). CDR3: CASSPPQGSMNTEAFF. The CDR3 DNA follows: TGTGCCAGCAGTCCCCCCCAGGGCTCCATGAACACTGAAGCTTTCTTT.

V is TRBV6-5 and J is TRBJ2-1, with TRBD2 matching 10 bases. This CDR3 contains 15 residues. In germline, CDR1 is MNHEY, CDR2 SVGAGI. Trimming at V came to 3 bases and at J to 4 bases, leaving 3 bases not matched to a gene. In DNA form, the CDR3 reads TGTGCCAGCAGTTATTGGACTAGCGGTTACAATGAGCAGTTCTTC. As protein: CASSYWTSGYNEQFF.

Only one count was recorded for this clone. V and J are TRBV19 and TRBJ2-2, with 12 positions matching TRBD2. Germline trimming cut 5 bases from V and 7 bases from J; bases unmatched to any gene: 11. The CDR3 has 17 amino acids. Looked up from germline, CDR1 is LNHDA and CDR2 is SQIVND (reference sequence). The CDR3 reads CASSPSLAGGPHGELFF. The CDR3 nucleotides are TGTGCCAGTAGTCCCTCCCTAGCGGGGGGGCCGCACGGGGAGCTGTTTTTT. Complete variable domain (other parts from reference TRBV19 and TRBJ2-2): DGGITQSPKYLFRKEGQNVTLSCEQNLNHDAMYWYRQDPGQGLRLIYYSQIVNDFQKGDIAEGYSVSREKKESFPLTVTSAQKNPTAFYLCASSPSLAGGPHGELFFGEGSRLTVL.

The chain uses TRBV19 and TRBJ1-5; D is undetermined. Trimming shortened V by 7 bases and J by 7 bases, and 14 bases separated the two germline ends. Germline CDR1 LNHDA, CDR2 SQIVND (reference sequence). The CDR3 is 13 amino acids. The CDR3 DNA reads as TGTGCCAGTACCATGGCGGGGAGCCAGCCCCAGCATTTT. Encoded protein: CASTMAGSQPQHF.

V and J are TRBV11-2 and TRBJ2-7; tentative D call: TRBD1 (5 bases). V dropped 5 bases and J dropped 7 bases, with 18 bases sitting between them. This CDR3 comprises 14 residues. Per germline, CDR1 SGHAT and CDR2 FQNNGV. Here the CDR3 reads CASSPGWGPREQYF. CDR3 bases: TGTGCCAGCAGCCCAGGCTGGGGCCCCCGGGAGCAGTACTTC. The whole variable domain, remainder taken from reference TRBV11-2 and TRBJ2-7, is EAGVAQSPRYKIIEKRQSVAFWCNPISGHATLYWYQQILGQGPKLLIQFQNNGVVDDSQLPKDRFSAERLKGVDSTLKIQPAKLEDSAVYLCASSPGWGPREQYFGPGTRLTVT.

The V and J genes are TRBV27 and TRBJ1-2; possible D gene TRBD1, 5 bases. V gave up 8 bases and J gave up 4 bases, with 14 bases separating them. The CDR3 totals 13 residues. The germline V gene encodes CDR1 MNHEY and CDR2 SMNVEV (reference sequence). The CDR3 protein is CASGKQVTYGYTF. CDR3 nucleotides: TGTGCCAGCGGGAAACAGGTTACCTATGGCTACACCTTC.

The chain recombines TRBV19 with TRBJ1-1; TRBD1 matches 7 bases. The CDR3 consists of 15 residues. The trim removed 1 base at V and 3 bases at J, leaving 5 bases unmatched. The germline gives CDR1 LNHDA, CDR2 SQIVND (reference sequence). As DNA, the CDR3 is TGTGCCAGTAGTATAGCCCAGGGGGGGGACACTGAAGCTTTCTTT. Its protein is CASSIAQGGDTEAFF.

This chain links TRBV9 with TRBJ1-4; 7 nucleotides agree with TRBD1. Per the germline V gene, CDR1 is SGDLS and CDR2 is YYNGEE. The length of the CDR3 is 15 residues. V gave up 0 bases and J gave up 8 bases; unmatched junction bases: 7. This chain's CDR3 is CASSVDRGYREKLFF. The CDR3 region has the DNA TGTGCCAGCAGCGTAGACAGGGGTTATCGAGAAAAACTGTTTTTT. Full variable domain (missing parts from reference TRBV9 and TRBJ1-4): DSGVTQTPKHLITATGQRVTLRCSPRSGDLSVYWYQQSLDQGLQFLIQYYNGEERAKGNILERFSAQQFPDLHSELNLSSLELGDSALYFCASSVDRGYREKLFFGSGTQLSVL.

This chain joins TRBV7-9 and TRBJ2-1, with 7 nucleotides matching TRBD1. This CDR3 contains 12 residues. Germline values: CDR1 SEHNR, CDR2 FQNEAQ (reference sequence). V was pared by 6 bases and J by 10 bases, with 6 bases of the junction left unmatched. CDR3 loop: CASSGTEIEQFF. CDR3 DNA sequence: TGTGCCAGCAGTGGGACAGAGATCGAGCAGTTCTTC.